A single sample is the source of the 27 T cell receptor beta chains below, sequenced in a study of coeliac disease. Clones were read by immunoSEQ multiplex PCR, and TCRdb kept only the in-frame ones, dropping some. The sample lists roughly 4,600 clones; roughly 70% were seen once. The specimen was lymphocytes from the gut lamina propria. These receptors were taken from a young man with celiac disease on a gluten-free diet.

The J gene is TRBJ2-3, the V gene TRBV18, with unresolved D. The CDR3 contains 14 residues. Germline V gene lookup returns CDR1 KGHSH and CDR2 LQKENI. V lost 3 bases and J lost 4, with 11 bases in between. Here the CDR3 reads CASSPSGAADTQYF. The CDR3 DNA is TGTGCCAGCTCACCGTCGGGTGCGGCAGATACGCAGTATTTT.

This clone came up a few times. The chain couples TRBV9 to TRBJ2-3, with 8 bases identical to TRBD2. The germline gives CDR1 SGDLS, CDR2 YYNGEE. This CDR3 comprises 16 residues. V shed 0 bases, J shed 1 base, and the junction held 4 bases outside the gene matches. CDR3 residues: CASSVARSGGTDTQYF. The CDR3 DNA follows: TGTGCCAGCAGCGTAGCGCGTAGCGGGGGCACAGATACGCAGTATTTT.

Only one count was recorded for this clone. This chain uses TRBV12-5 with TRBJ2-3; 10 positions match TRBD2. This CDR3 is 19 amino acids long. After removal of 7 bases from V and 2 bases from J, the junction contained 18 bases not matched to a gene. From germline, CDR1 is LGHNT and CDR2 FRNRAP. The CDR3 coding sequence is TGTGCTAGTGCCGCCTCAACCCTAGCGGGGGTGTTCTCCACAGATACGCAGTATTTT. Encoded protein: CASAASTLAGVFSTDTQYF.

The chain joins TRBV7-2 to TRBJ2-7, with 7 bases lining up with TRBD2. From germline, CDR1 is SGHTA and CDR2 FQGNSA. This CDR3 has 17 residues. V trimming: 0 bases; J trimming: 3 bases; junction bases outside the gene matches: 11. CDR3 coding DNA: TGTGCCAGCAGCTTAGCCCCTAGATCCGGGGGGAACTACGAGCAGTACTTC. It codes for CASSLAPRSGGNYEQYF.

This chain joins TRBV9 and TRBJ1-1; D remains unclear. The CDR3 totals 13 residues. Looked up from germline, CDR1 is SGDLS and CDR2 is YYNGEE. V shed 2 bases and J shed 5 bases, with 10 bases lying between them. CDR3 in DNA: TGTGCCAGCAGCGTCGAGGGATATACTGAAGCTTTCTTT. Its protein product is CASSVEGYTEAFF. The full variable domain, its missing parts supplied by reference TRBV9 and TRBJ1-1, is DSGVTQTPKHLITATGQRVTLRCSPRSGDLSVYWYQQSLDQGLQFLIQYYNGEERAKGNILERFSAQQFPDLHSELNLSSLELGDSALYFCASSVEGYTEAFFGQGTRLTVV.

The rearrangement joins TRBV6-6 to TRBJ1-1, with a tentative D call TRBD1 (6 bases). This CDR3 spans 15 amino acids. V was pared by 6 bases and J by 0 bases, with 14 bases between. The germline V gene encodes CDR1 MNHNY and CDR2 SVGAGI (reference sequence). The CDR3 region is CASRWTDSLNTEAFF. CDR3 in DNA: TGTGCCAGCAGGTGGACAGATAGTCTGAACACTGAAGCTTTCTTT.

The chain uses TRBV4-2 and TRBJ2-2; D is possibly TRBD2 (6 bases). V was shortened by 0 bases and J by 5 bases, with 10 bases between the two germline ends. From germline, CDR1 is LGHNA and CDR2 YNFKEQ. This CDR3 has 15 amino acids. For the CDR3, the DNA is TGTGCCAGCAGCCAAGATCGGAGGGGAACCGGGGAGCTGTTTTTT. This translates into CASSQDRRGTGELFF.

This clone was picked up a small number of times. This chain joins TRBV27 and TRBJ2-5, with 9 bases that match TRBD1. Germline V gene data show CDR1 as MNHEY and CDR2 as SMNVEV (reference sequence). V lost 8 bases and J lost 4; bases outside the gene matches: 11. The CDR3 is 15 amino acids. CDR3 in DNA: TGTGCCAGCCGCTTGGGGGGGACAGGGTTAGAGACCCAGTACTTC. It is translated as CASRLGGTGLETQYF.

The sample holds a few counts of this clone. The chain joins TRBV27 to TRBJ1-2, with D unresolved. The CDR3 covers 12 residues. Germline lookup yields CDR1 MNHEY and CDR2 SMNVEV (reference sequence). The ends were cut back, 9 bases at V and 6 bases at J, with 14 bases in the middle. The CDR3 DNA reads TGTGCCAGTCGGAAGAGGGCGGATGGCTACACCTTC. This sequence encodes CASRKRADGYTF.

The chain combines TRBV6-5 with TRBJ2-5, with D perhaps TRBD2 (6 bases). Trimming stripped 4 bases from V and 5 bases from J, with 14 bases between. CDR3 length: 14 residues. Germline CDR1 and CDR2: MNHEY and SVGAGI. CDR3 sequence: CASSSPGDVETQYF. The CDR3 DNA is TGTGCCAGCAGTTCCCCGGGAGATGTCGAGACCCAGTACTTC.

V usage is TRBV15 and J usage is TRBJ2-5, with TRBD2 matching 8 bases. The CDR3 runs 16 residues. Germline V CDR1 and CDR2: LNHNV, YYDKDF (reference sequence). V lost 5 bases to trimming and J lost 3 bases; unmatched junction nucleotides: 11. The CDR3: CATSGRGRAGEETQYF. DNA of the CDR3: TGTGCCACCAGCGGAAGAGGTCGAGCGGGGGAAGAGACCCAGTACTTC.

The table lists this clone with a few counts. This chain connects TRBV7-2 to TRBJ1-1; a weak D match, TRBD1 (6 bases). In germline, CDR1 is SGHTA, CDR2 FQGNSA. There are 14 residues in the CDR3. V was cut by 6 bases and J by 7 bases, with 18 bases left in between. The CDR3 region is CASSSLGGLREAFF. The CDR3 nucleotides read TGTGCCAGCAGTTCTCTCGGGGGGCTACGTGAAGCTTTCTTT.

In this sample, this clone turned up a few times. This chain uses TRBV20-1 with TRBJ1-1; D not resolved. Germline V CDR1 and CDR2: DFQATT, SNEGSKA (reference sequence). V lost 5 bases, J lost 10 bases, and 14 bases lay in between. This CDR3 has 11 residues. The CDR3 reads CSAQNRGSAFF. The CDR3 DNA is TGCAGTGCTCAGAACCGGGGATCAGCTTTCTTT.

The DNA of the CDR3 is TGTGCCAGCGCTGTTAGGGCGGGGGGGGCGGATACGCAGTATTTT. It yields the protein CASAVRAGGADTQYF. The chain uses TRBV7-2 and TRBJ2-3, with 9 nucleotides matching TRBD2. Germline V gives CDR1 SGHTA, CDR2 FQGNSA. V dropped 8 bases and J dropped 6; count of bases not matched to a gene: 12. CDR3 length: 15 residues.

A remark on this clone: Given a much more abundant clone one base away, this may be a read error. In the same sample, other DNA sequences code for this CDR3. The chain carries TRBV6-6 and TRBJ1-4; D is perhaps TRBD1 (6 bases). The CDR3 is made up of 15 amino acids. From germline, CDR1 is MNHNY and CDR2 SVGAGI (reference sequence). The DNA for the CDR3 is TGTGCCAGCAGGCAGCCAGGGGAATCGAATGAAAAATTGTTTTTT. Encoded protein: CASRQPGESNEKLFF.

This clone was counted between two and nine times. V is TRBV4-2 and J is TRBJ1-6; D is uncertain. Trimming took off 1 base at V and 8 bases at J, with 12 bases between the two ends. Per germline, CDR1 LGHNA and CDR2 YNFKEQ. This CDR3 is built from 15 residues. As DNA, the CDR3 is TGTGCCAGCAGCCAAGGGAGGGTGGTGGATTCACCCCTCCACTTT. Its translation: CASSQGRVVDSPLHF.

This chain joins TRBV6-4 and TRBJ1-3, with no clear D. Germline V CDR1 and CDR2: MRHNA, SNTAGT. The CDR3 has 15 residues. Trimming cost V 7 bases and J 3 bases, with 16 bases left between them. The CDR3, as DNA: TGTGCCAGCAAGTTCGAGTCGCTGGTTGGAAACACCATATATTTT. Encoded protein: CASKFESLVGNTIYF.

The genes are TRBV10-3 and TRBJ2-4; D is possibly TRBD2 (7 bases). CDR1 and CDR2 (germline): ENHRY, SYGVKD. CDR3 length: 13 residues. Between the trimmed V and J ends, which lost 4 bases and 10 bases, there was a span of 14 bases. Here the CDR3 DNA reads TGTGCCATCAGTGGGGCGGGGGCTCCGATTCAGTACTTC. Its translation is CAISGAGAPIQYF.

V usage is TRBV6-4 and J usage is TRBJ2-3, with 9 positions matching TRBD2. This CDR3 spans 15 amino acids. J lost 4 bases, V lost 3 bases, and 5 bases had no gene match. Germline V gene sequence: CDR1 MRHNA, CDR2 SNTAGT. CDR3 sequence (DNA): TGTGCCAGCAGTGATTTTAGCGGGGGAGCAGATACGCAGTATTTT. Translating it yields CASSDFSGGADTQYF.

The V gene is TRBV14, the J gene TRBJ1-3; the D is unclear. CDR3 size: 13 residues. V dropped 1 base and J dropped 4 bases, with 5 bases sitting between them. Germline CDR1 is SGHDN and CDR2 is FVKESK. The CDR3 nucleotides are TGTGCCAGCAGCCAAGTTCGGGGAAACACCATATATTTT. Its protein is CASSQVRGNTIYF.

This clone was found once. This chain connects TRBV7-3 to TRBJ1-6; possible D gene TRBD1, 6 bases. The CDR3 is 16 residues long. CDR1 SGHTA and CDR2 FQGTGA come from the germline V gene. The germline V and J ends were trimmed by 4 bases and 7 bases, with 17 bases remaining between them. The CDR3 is CASSSTGREANSPLHF. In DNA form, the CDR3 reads TGTGCCAGCAGCTCGACAGGCCGAGAGGCCAATTCACCCCTCCACTTT.

The CDR3 here is CASSRDRDNYEQYF. The CDR3 DNA follows: TGTGCCAGCAGCAGGGACAGGGATAACTACGAGCAGTACTTC. The chain links TRBV7-6 to TRBJ2-7; 9 bases are shared with TRBD1. The CDR3 spans 14 residues. Per the germline V gene, CDR1 is SGHVS and CDR2 is FNYEAQ. V lost 5 bases and J lost 3; bases outside the gene matches: 5.

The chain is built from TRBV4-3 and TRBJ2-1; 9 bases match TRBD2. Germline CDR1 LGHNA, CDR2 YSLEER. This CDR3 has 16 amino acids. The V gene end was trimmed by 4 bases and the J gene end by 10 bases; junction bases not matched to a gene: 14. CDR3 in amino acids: CASSRVLAGAGAEQFF. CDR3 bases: TGCGCCAGCAGCCGAGTTTTAGCGGGGGCTGGCGCGGAGCAGTTCTTC.

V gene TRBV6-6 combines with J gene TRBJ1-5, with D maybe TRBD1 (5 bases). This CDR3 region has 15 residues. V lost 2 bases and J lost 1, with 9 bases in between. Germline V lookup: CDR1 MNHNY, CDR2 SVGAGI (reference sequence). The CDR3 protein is CASSYGGASNQPQHF. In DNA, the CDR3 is TGTGCCAGCAGTTACGGAGGGGCAAGCAATCAGCCCCAGCATTTT.

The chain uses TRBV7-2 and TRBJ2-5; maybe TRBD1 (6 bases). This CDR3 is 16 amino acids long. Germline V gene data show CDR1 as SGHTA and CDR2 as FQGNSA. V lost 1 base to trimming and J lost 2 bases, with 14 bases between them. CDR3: CASSLVPGALQETQYF. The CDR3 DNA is TGTGCCAGCAGCTTAGTGCCAGGGGCCCTTCAAGAGACCCAGTACTTC.

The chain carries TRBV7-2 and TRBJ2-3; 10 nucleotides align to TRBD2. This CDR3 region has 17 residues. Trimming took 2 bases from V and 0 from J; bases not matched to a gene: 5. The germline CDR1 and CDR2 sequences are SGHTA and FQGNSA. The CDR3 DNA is TGTGCCAGCAGCTTAACACTAGCGGGAACTAGCACAGATACGCAGTATTTT. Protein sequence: CASSLTLAGTSTDTQYF.

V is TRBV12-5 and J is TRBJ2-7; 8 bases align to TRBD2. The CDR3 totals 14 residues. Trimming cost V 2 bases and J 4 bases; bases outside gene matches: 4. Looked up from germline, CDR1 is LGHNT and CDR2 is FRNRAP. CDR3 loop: CASGLTGGQYEQYF. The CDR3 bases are TGTGCTAGTGGTTTGACGGGGGGGCAGTACGAGCAGTACTTC.